The next 14 T cell receptor beta chains were all read from a single sample in a study of blood T cell repertoires in COVID-19. Sequencing was performed with immunoSEQ multiplex PCR; in TCRdb, only in-frame clones are kept and a portion is missing. The sample lists 250,000 or so clones; approximately 85% were seen once. Sample: peripheral blood. Every receptor here comes from a woman aged 25 to 45 with acute or convalescent COVID-19.

The chain is built from TRBV14 and TRBJ2-2, with D maybe TRBD2 (6 bases). The V gene lost 1 base and the J gene lost 3 bases, with 12 bases spanning the gap. Germline CDR1 SGHDN, CDR2 FVKESK. The CDR3 spans 16 residues. CDR3 bases: TGTGCCAGCAGCCAAGTGGGAGGAACGGACACCGGGGAGCTGTTTTTT. Its translation is CASSQVGGTDTGELFF.

V and J are TRBV5-4 and TRBJ1-1, with D possibly TRBD1 on 5 matching bases. There are 11 residues in the CDR3. Trimming pared 4 bases from V and 4 bases from J, leaving 5 bases between. Germline loops: CDR1 SGHNT, CDR2 YYREEE (reference sequence). CDR3 amino acids: CASSQGTEAFF. The CDR3, as DNA: TGTGCCAGCAGCCAGGGCACTGAAGCTTTCTTT.

The V gene is TRBV13, the J gene TRBJ2-7, with a tentative D call TRBD1 (6 bases). Germline CDR1 reads PRHDT; CDR2 reads FYEKMQ (reference sequence). The CDR3 covers 18 residues. The V end lost 3 bases, the J end lost 0 bases, and 21 bases lay between the germline ends. CDR3 sequence reads: CASSFTGTLDRNSYEQYF. The CDR3 DNA follows: TGTGCCAGCAGCTTTACCGGGACATTGGACCGAAACTCCTACGAGCAGTACTTC.

The chain combines TRBV6-4 with TRBJ2-7, with D uncertain. V shed 5 bases and J shed 6 bases, with 14 bases lying between them. The CDR3 spans 13 residues. Per the germline V gene, CDR1 is MRHNA and CDR2 is SNTAGT. The CDR3 reads CASSPARGLEQYF. In DNA form, the CDR3 reads TGTGCCAGCAGTCCGGCGAGAGGCCTCGAGCAGTACTTC.

This chain links TRBV2 with TRBJ2-1; 12 bases map to TRBD2. This CDR3 has 15 residues. The J segment lost 10 bases and the V segment lost 7 bases, leaving 11 bases of the junction unmatched. CDR1 and CDR2 from the germline V gene are SNHLY and FYNNEI. In nucleotides, the CDR3 is TGTGCCAGCACCGGGCGGACTAGCGGGACCAAAGAGCAGTTCTTC. Amino acids: CASTGRTSGTKEQFF.

The chain joins TRBV29-1 to TRBJ2-1; a weak D match, TRBD1 (6 bases). From germline, CDR1 is SQVTM and CDR2 ANQGSEA. This CDR3 spans 14 amino acids. The ends were cut back, 4 bases at V and 4 bases at J, with 14 bases in the middle. The CDR3 sequence: CSVVSGQLYNEQFF. Here the CDR3 DNA reads TGCAGCGTTGTATCTGGACAGTTATACAATGAGCAGTTCTTC.

This clone was picked up one time. The rearrangement uses TRBV6-5 and TRBJ1-6; 7 nucleotides agree with TRBD1. V dropped 10 bases and J dropped 3; count of bases not matched to a gene: 3. The CDR3 length is 13 residues. Germline V gene data show CDR1 as MNHEY and CDR2 as SVGAGI. The chain's CDR3 is CAIRQGYNSPLHF. The DNA for the CDR3 is TGTGCCATCCGACAGGGCTATAATTCACCCCTCCACTTT.

V is TRBV2 and J is TRBJ1-4; TRBD1 matches 8 bases. Germline CDR1 is SNHLY and CDR2 is FYNNEI. Germline trimming cut 2 bases from V and 6 bases from J; bases unmatched to any gene: 5. The CDR3 loop spans 15 amino acids. The CDR3, as DNA: TGTGCCAGCAGTGAATCTAGGACAGGGTATGAAAAACTGTTTTTT. It encodes CASSESRTGYEKLFF.

The rearrangement joins TRBV3-1 (or the pseudogene TRBV3-2) to TRBJ2-5; D is ambiguous. The germline V and J ends were trimmed by 0 bases and 4 bases, with 9 bases remaining between them. CDR3 length: 14 amino acids. CDR1 LGHDT and CDR2 YNNKEL come from the germline V gene (reference sequence). This chain's CDR3 is CASSQDLATETQYF. DNA of the CDR3: TGTGCCAGCAGCCAAGATTTGGCCACAGAGACCCAGTACTTC.

The chain carries TRBV19 and TRBJ2-2, with TRBD1 matching 9 bases. This CDR3 comprises 15 residues. Per the germline V gene, CDR1 is LNHDA and CDR2 is SQIVND (reference sequence). After removal of 6 bases from V and 6 bases from J, the junction contained 8 bases not matched to a gene. The CDR3 spells CASRGTGTLPGELFF. The CDR3 nucleotides read TGTGCCAGTAGGGGGACAGGGACCCTCCCCGGGGAGCTGTTTTTT.

The table lists this clone with a count of one. The chain has TRBV7-9 and TRBJ1-1; 11 bases are a match to TRBD1. The CDR3 contains 15 residues. Germline loops: CDR1 SEHNR, CDR2 FQNEAQ (reference sequence). V lost 2 bases and J lost 4; bases outside the gene matches: 3. The CDR3 loop reads CASSLFGTGGTEAFF. The DNA for the CDR3 is TGTGCCAGCAGCTTATTTGGGACAGGGGGCACTGAAGCTTTCTTT. The variable domain in full, completed from reference TRBV7-9 and TRBJ1-1, reads DTGVSQNPRHKITKRGQNVTFRCDPISEHNRLYWYRQTLGQGPEFLTYFQNEAQLEKSRLLSDRFSAERPKGSFSTLEIQRTEQGDSAMYLCASSLFGTGGTEAFFGQGTRLTVV.

The chain joins TRBV19 to TRBJ2-5; TRBD2 agrees at 10 bases. Germline CDR1 and CDR2: LNHDA and SQIVND (reference sequence). CDR3 length: 15 amino acids. V shed 5 bases and J 6 bases; nucleotides not matched to a gene: 9. CDR3 sequence: CASSRNSGRRKTQYF. CDR3 nucleotides: TGTGCCAGTAGTCGTAATAGCGGGAGGCGGAAGACCCAGTACTTC. Variable domain in full (rest from reference TRBV19 and TRBJ2-5): DGGITQSPKYLFRKEGQNVTLSCEQNLNHDAMYWYRQDPGQGLRLIYYSQIVNDFQKGDIAEGYSVSREKKESFPLTVTSAQKNPTAFYLCASSRNSGRRKTQYFGPGTRLLVL.

The chain couples TRBV10-3 to TRBJ2-7; 7 bases match TRBD1. V lost 6 bases to trimming and J lost 2 bases; unmatched junction nucleotides: 7. Per the germline V gene, CDR1 is ENHRY and CDR2 is SYGVKD. The length of the CDR3 is 14 residues. Here the CDR3 reads CAISEPGQTYEQYF. In DNA, the CDR3 is TGTGCCATCAGCGAACCGGGACAGACCTACGAGCAGTACTTC.

This chain connects TRBV12-5 to TRBJ1-2, with 8 bases fitting TRBD1. With 5 bases clipped from V and 1 base from J, the junction kept 6 bases outside the gene matches. This CDR3 has 15 residues. Germline lookup yields CDR1 LGHNT and CDR2 FRNRAP. CDR3 DNA: TGTGCTAGTGGTCCCGGACAGGGATATAACTATGGCTACACCTTC. This translates into CASGPGQGYNYGYTF.